This T cell receptor (beta chain) was found in a study of regulatory T cells in long-lasting Graves disease. Points from the study as a whole: Limited sample numbers may have lowered accuracy. Favored gene segments in persistent disease were TRBV28, TRBJ1-2 and TRBJ2-5. Those with persistent Graves' had less TCR diversity than newly diagnosed patients.

Time point indicated: persistent/refractory GD, antithyroid drugs over 5 years with positive TRAb. The TCR library was made from RNA that had been extracted from PBMCs in TRIzol. Only a few counts were recorded for this clonotype. Its antigen is currently unknown. For TCR beta, libraries came from iRepertoire HTBI primers and Arm-PCR of CDR3 regions. Via MiXCR, TCRdb re-called the multiplex PCR reads, giving one row per CDR3 protein. The sample contains a few hundred thousand distinct CDR3 sequences, around a quarter of which appear only once. CDR1 is ENHRY, CDR2 SYGVKD, per germline. Trimming left V 2 bases short and J 0 bases short, with 10 bases between. This CDR3 spans 15 amino acids.

This chain connects TRBV10-3 to TRBJ2-5; D is unclear. This TCR came from a female donor with Graves disease. This sample comprised peripheral blood mononuclear cells (PBMCs), obtained when the disease was refractory, from a patient treated with antithyroid drugs. The DNA of the CDR3 is TGTGCCATCAGTGAGACTGACTGGGACCAAGAGACCCAGTACTTC. Translating gives CAISETDWDQETQYF.